This TCR beta chain was obtained from a study of blood T cell repertoires in COVID-19. Study-level background: The study drew acute and convalescent COVID-19 samples from the United States, Italy and Spain. The cDNA or gDNA used as material had been derived from T cells, B-cell-depleted T cells, or PBMCs.

The CDR3 is 18 amino acids. The V gene's germline CDR1 is MGHRA and CDR2 YSYEKL. J lost 9 bases, V lost 4 bases, and 15 bases had no gene match. Original handling: Cell counts per sample came from amplifying reference gene primers. The protocol was immunoSEQ multiplex PCR, while the TCRdb copy is restricted to in-frame clones and leaves out a portion. That table supplies the V and J calls and clone size; D and trimming were determined from the DNA. The table records some 300,000 clones, around 87% of them present only once. Sequencing was done on a sample of peripheral blood. The clonotype originates from a man in his 70s with acute or convalescent COVID-19. The rearrangement links TRBV4-1 to TRBJ2-1, with 13 bases matching TRBD2. The chain's CDR3 is CASSLGLAGPTGGSEQFF. The CDR3 nucleotides read TGCGCCAGCAGCCTGGGACTAGCGGGGCCCACAGGAGGAAGTGAGCAGTTCTTC.